This T cell receptor (beta chain) was retrieved from a study of blood T cell repertoires in COVID-19. Germline V gene lookup returns CDR1 MGHRA and CDR2 YSYEKL. This CDR3 region has 15 residues. V lost 1 base and J 0 bases, leaving 8 bases between the germline ends. Generated by immunoSEQ multiplex PCR, the TCRdb table keeps only in-frame clones and is missing some. The sample consists of about 200,000 clones, roughly four fifths of them appearing once. The TCR originated in a man in his forties or fifties who had recovered from COVID-19. The chain employs TRBV4-1 and TRBJ2-3; tentative D call: TRBD1 (6 bases). The sequencing sample was made of PBMCs or T cells enriched from blood (not recorded which). The CDR3 DNA is TGCGCCAGCAGCCAAGTGGGGGCGAGCACAGATACGCAGTATTTT. The encoded protein is CASSQVGASTDTQYF.